This note documents a single T cell receptor beta chain sequence. Antigen: not known. Primers included in the PCR were 60 Vbeta and 13 Jbeta primers. Libraries were prepared by immunoSEQ multiplex PCR; TCRdb keeps only in-frame clonotypes and omits some of them. The sample records some 180,000 clones, over 80% being singletons. Trimming took off 2 bases at V and 8 bases at J, with 15 bases between the two ends. Germline assignment: CDR1 MNHEY and CDR2 SVGAGI. CDR3 length: 14 amino acids. This record belongs to a study of cytomegalovirus exposure and HLA in healthy donors. Whole-study findings and limits: HLA alleles showed associations with some 17,000 TCR beta sequences in a later analysis, at a 0.05 false discovery rate. Presence/absence analyses took donor sequencing depth as roughly uniform. Among TCR beta chains, those listed as cytomegalovirus-associated numbered over 150.

Donors counted as nominally healthy when sampled, yet unrecorded immune exposures were likely. The TCR originated in a girl aged 10 to 17 in good health and CMV-seropositive. The specimen sequenced was PBMCs. The genes are TRBV6-5 and TRBJ1-2; D may be TRBD1 (6 bases). The CDR3, as DNA: TGTGCCAGCAGTTACAGACAACAGGGCGGGGGCTACACCTTC. This encodes CASSYRQQGGGYTF.